The 20 T cell receptor beta chains listed next were all sequenced from one sample in a study of beta chain features in type 1 diabetes. The isolated RNA, all of it, was reverse transcribed, so expressed TCRB transcripts were what got sequenced. The assay was immunoSEQ multiplex PCR, and TCRdb's table has in-frame clones only and misses some. There are fewer than 400,000 clones in the sample; 6.5% to 10% occur only once, and under 0.5% lies in the top ten. Source material: central memory CD4+ T cells from blood. These receptors came from a woman between 18 and 30 years old in good health.

In its sample, this clone was seen many times. In the same sample, other DNA sequences code for this CDR3. The chain uses TRBV7-2 and TRBJ2-5; maybe TRBD2 (6 bases). Trimming shortened V by 3 bases and J by 2 bases, and 10 bases separated the two germline ends. The CDR3 sequence is 14 residues long. Germline CDR1 and CDR2: SGHTA and FQGNSA. The CDR3 spells CASSFMGGQETQYF. The CDR3, as DNA: TGTGCCAGCAGCTTCATGGGGGGTCAAGAGACCCAGTACTTC.

This clone came up a few times. The J gene is TRBJ2-5, the V gene TRBV7-6; TRBD1 aligns across 7 bases. Germline V lookup: CDR1 SGHVS, CDR2 FNYEAQ. The CDR3 has 14 amino acids. Trimming removed 1 base from V and 4 bases from J; junction bases left unmatched: 3. CDR3 residues: CASSLDRGSETQYF. In nucleotides, the CDR3 is TGTGCCAGCAGCTTAGACAGGGGATCAGAGACCCAGTACTTC.

This clone was counted only a few times. This chain uses TRBV28 with TRBJ2-3; 8 bases agree with TRBD1. Losses at the gene ends were 6 bases for V and 1 base for J; bases not matched to a gene: 3. The CDR3 is 14 residues long. Looked up from germline, CDR1 is MDHEN and CDR2 is SYDVKM. DNA for the CDR3: TGTGCCAGCAGGACGACAGGGGGCACAGATACGCAGTATTTT. The encoded protein is CASRTTGGTDTQYF. Full variable domain (outside the CDR3, taken from reference TRBV28 and TRBJ2-3): DVKVTQSSRYLVKRTGEKVFLECVQDMDHENMFWYRQDPGLGLRLIYFSYDVKMKEKGDIPEGYSVSREKKERFSLILESASTNQTSMYLCASRTTGGTDTQYFGPGTRLTVL.

This clone occurred many times. The chain recombines TRBV7-3 with TRBJ2-7; D ambiguous. V was shortened by 8 bases and J by 5 bases, with 4 bases between the two germline ends. The CDR3 runs to 9 residues. Germline V gives CDR1 SGHTA, CDR2 FQGTGA. CDR3 residues: CASADEQYF. The CDR3 DNA reads TGTGCCAGCGCGGACGAGCAGTACTTC.

V is TRBV28 and J is TRBJ1-5; 9 bases line up with TRBD1. This CDR3 comprises 15 residues. The germline V gene has CDR1 MDHEN and CDR2 SYDVKM. V was clipped by 7 bases and J by 4 bases; unmatched bases: 8. The CDR3 reads CASTARDRVNQPQHF. DNA of the CDR3: TGTGCCAGCACCGCCCGGGACAGGGTAAATCAGCCCCAGCATTTT.

The DNA of the CDR3 is TGTGCCAGCAGCTTATATGTAGCGGGAAGCCCCTACGAGCAGTACTTC. This sequence encodes CASSLYVAGSPYEQYF. This sequence joins TRBV7-9 and TRBJ2-7; the match to TRBD2 covers 8 bases. Losses at the gene ends were 2 bases for V and 2 bases for J; bases not matched to a gene: 8. This CDR3 is built from 16 residues. Germline CDR1 is SEHNR and CDR2 is FQNEAQ (reference sequence).

About this clone: At the DNA level, this CDR3 is encoded by other sequences in the same sample as well. The V gene is TRBV4-3, the J gene TRBJ2-1; a possible D gene is TRBD2 (6 bases). V was shortened by 0 bases and J by 10 bases, with 10 bases between the two germline ends. The germline CDR1 and CDR2 sequences are LGHNA and YSLEER. This CDR3 comprises 13 residues. The CDR3 protein is CASSQDRAGEQFF. The CDR3 DNA sequence: TGCGCCAGCAGCCAAGATCGTGCGGGGGAGCAGTTCTTC.

Only a few counts were recorded for this clone. V and J are TRBV4-3 and TRBJ2-3; 10 bases align to TRBD2. CDR1 LGHNA and CDR2 YSLEER come from the germline V gene. V gave up 0 bases and J gave up 6 bases; unmatched junction bases: 12. The CDR3 length is 18 residues. The CDR3 nucleotides are TGCGCCAGCAGCCAAGATATCTCTTCCAGCGGGAGGGTGGATACGCAGTATTTT. Protein: CASSQDISSSGRVDTQYF.

The rearrangement joins TRBV7-8 to TRBJ2-1; D may match TRBD1 or TRBD2 (5 bases each). This CDR3 region has 15 residues. Germline lookup yields CDR1 SGHVS and CDR2 FQNEAQ. V shed 2 bases and J shed 6 bases, with 14 bases lying between them. CDR3 bases: TGTGCCAGCAGCTTAACCCCACCCGGGGCCAATGAGCAGTTCTTC. It yields the protein CASSLTPPGANEQFF.

This clone was found many times. This rearrangement joins TRBV11-2 to TRBJ2-7; 11 bases map to TRBD1. V trimming: 0 bases; J trimming: 3 bases; junction bases outside the gene matches: 4. CDR1 and CDR2 (germline): SGHAT, FQNNGV. The CDR3 runs to 16 residues. CDR3 in amino acids: CASSLEGTGGVYEQYF. CDR3 in DNA: TGTGCCAGCAGCTTAGAAGGGACAGGGGGAGTCTACGAGCAGTACTTC.

This clone has a handful of counts. Here the CDR3 DNA reads TGTGCCAGCTCACCATTAATGGCGGGGGGAGCGTCTAGAGGCCCCGGACAAGAGACCCAGTACTTC. Its translation is CASSPLMAGGASRGPGQETQYF. The rearrangement uses TRBV18 and TRBJ2-5; TRBD2 agrees at 8 bases. This CDR3 is built from 22 residues. CDR1 KGHSH and CDR2 LQKENI come from the germline V gene. The trim removed 2 bases at V and 2 bases at J, leaving 25 bases unmatched.

In its sample, this clone was seen a few times. This chain connects TRBV7-8 to TRBJ2-3; TRBD2 matches at 9 bases. Germline trimming cut 5 bases from V and 5 bases from J; bases unmatched to any gene: 14. This CDR3 region has 17 residues. CDR1 and CDR2 from the germline V gene are SGHVS and FQNEAQ. CDR3 coding DNA: TGTGCCAGCAGCCGAGGGCTGTCTGCGGGAGGGCAAGATACGCAGTATTTT. Amino acid sequence: CASSRGLSAGGQDTQYF.

The chain is built from TRBV15 and TRBJ2-5; perhaps TRBD2 as D (6 bases). The CDR3 is 15 amino acids. Looked up from germline, CDR1 is LNHNV and CDR2 is YYDKDF (reference sequence). Trimming left V 3 bases short and J 1 base short, with 12 bases between. Here the CDR3 DNA reads TGTGCCACCAGCAGTCAAGGGGACTTCCAAGAGACCCAGTACTTC. This sequence encodes CATSSQGDFQETQYF. Filled out from reference TRBV15 and TRBJ2-5, the complete variable domain reads DAMVIQNPRYQVTQFGKPVTLSCSQTLNHNVMYWYQQKSSQAPKLLFHYYDKDFNNEADTPDNFQSRRPNTSFCFLDIRSPGLGDTAMYLCATSSQGDFQETQYFGPGTRLLVL.

This clone has a handful of counts. This chain's CDR3 is CASSLGGGNNQPQHF. The CDR3 DNA reads as TGTGCCAGCAGCTTAGGAGGGGGCAATAATCAGCCCCAGCATTTT. The chain uses TRBV7-2 and TRBJ1-5, with 7 bases lining up with TRBD1. The CDR3 loop spans 15 amino acids. Germline V lookup: CDR1 SGHTA, CDR2 FQGNSA. J lost 4 bases, V lost 1 base, and 4 bases had no gene match.

V gene TRBV4-3 combines with J gene TRBJ2-1; TRBD2 matches at 8 bases. V lost 5 bases to trimming and J lost 9 bases; unmatched junction nucleotides: 12. Germline V gene data show CDR1 as LGHNA and CDR2 as YSLEER. This CDR3 has 15 amino acids. The CDR3 DNA reads as TGCGCCAGCAGCGGGGGTATCGGGACTAGGGGTGAGCAGTTCTTC. It yields the protein CASSGGIGTRGEQFF.

As DNA, the CDR3 is TGTGCCAGCAGCTTGGTGGACAGGGGGAACTATGGCTACACCTTC. This translates into CASSLVDRGNYGYTF. The chain couples TRBV5-4 to TRBJ1-2; 10 bases fit TRBD1. The CDR3 is made up of 15 amino acids. Germline V CDR1 and CDR2: SGHNT, YYREEE (reference sequence). The trim removed 0 bases at V and 2 bases at J, leaving 1 base unmatched.

This clone was seen ten or more times. The chain carries TRBV15 and TRBJ1-5; D uncertain. This CDR3 has 15 residues. Trimming took 0 bases from V and 0 from J, leaving 6 bases between them. Germline lookup yields CDR1 LNHNV and CDR2 YYDKDF (reference sequence). The CDR3: CATSRDRASNQPQHF. The DNA of the CDR3 is TGTGCCACCAGCAGAGATCGAGCTAGCAATCAGCCCCAGCATTTT. The entire variable domain, with the rest obtained from reference TRBV15 and TRBJ1-5, is as follows: DAMVIQNPRYQVTQFGKPVTLSCSQTLNHNVMYWYQQKSSQAPKLLFHYYDKDFNNEADTPDNFQSRRPNTSFCFLDIRSPGLGDTAMYLCATSRDRASNQPQHFGDGTRLSIL.

The J gene is TRBJ1-3, the V gene TRBV14, with no clear D. The CDR3 spans 16 residues. V lost 4 bases and J 2 bases, leaving 15 bases between the germline ends. Germline CDR1 SGHDN, CDR2 FVKESK. CDR3 protein: CASSLRWASTGNTIYF. The CDR3 DNA reads TGTGCCAGCAGCCTCAGGTGGGCGTCAACTGGAAACACCATATATTTT.

This sequence joins TRBV10-3 and TRBJ2-7, with 10 positions matching TRBD2. CDR1 is ENHRY and CDR2 is SYGVKD in the germline V gene. V was pared by 7 bases and J by 7 bases, with 10 bases of the junction left unmatched. This CDR3 is 14 amino acids long. The CDR3 region is CAINEREGITEQYF. CDR3 bases: TGTGCCATCAACGAGCGGGAGGGCATTACGGAGCAGTACTTC.

The chain uses TRBV11-2 and TRBJ1-1; D perhaps matches TRBD1 (5 bases). The CDR3 contains 15 residues. Trimming removed 5 bases from V and 0 bases from J, with 13 bases in between. CDR1 is SGHAT and CDR2 is FQNNGV in the germline V gene. In nucleotides, the CDR3 is TGTGCCAGCAGCCACCATCAGGGAGTGAACACTGAAGCTTTCTTT. Its protein is CASSHHQGVNTEAFF. The whole variable domain, remainder taken from reference TRBV11-2 and TRBJ1-1, is EAGVAQSPRYKIIEKRQSVAFWCNPISGHATLYWYQQILGQGPKLLIQFQNNGVVDDSQLPKDRFSAERLKGVDSTLKIQPAKLEDSAVYLCASSHHQGVNTEAFFGQGTRLTVV.